This T cell receptor (beta chain) is from a study of regulatory T cells in long-lasting Graves disease. Study observations and caveats: Newly diagnosed Graves' patients exceeded persistent ones in TCR diversity.

Researchers made TCR beta libraries by using iRepertoire HTBI primers and running Arm-PCR on CDR3 regions. MiXCR was run by TCRdb on the multiplex PCR reads, yielding one entry per CDR3 protein. The sample yields 250,000 to 400,000 distinct CDR3 sequences, roughly 18% seen once. Documented time point: newly diagnosed GD, antithyroid drugs for less than 3 months. RNA isolated from PBMCs was used to make the TCR library. This CDR3 has 13 amino acids. The germline V gene encodes CDR1 SNHLY and CDR2 FYNNEI. This clonotype was observed many times. As yet, its antigen is unknown. Germline and junction disagree at one end, which may indicate a read error.

Here the sequenced sample was peripheral blood mononuclear cells (PBMCs), taken at new diagnosis, from a patient treated with antithyroid drugs. The gene calls are TRBV2 and TRBJ2-3, with 12 bases identical to TRBD2. The sequence was collected from a female donor with Graves disease. In DNA form, the CDR3 reads TGTGCCAGCAGTAGGACTAGCGGGAAACTACGTGATTTT. This codes for CASSRTSGKLRDF.